These 10 T cell receptor beta chains were sequenced from one sample in a study of T cells in women clearing cervical HPV infection. Assay: immunoSEQ multiplex PCR; the TCRdb copy retains only in-frame clones and omits some. The sample has about 14,000 clones; the top ten hold roughly 20%. Sequenced sample: blood buffy coat. These receptors came from a woman aged 18 to 75 with a cervical HPV16 infection that either progressed to CIN3+ or cleared (not recorded which).

As for this clone: The CDR3 end is not reached by the read, which stops 3 residues before it; the germline J gene fills it in. The chain carries TRBV5-4 and TRBJ1-6, with D uncertain. Trimming cost V 0 bases and J 8 bases, with 9 bases left between them. Germline CDR1 reads SGHNT; CDR2 reads YYREEE (reference sequence). The CDR3 loop spans 14 amino acids. The CDR3 bases that were read are TGTGCCAGCAGCTTGGAGCACCTGGATTCACCC. Translating it yields CASSLEHLDSP. The whole CDR3 is CASSLEHLDSPLHF.

On this clone itself: The read gets to within 3 residues of the CDR3 end, and the germline J gene fills in the rest. Different DNA sequences within this sample yield the same CDR3. This sequence joins TRBV30 and TRBJ1-2, with 7 bases matching TRBD1. The CDR3 is made up of 13 amino acids. The V gene end was trimmed by 3 bases and the J gene end by 7 bases; junction bases not matched to a gene: 8. Germline V gives CDR1 GTSNPN, CDR2 SVGIG (reference sequence). CDR3: CAWSEQGVGGYTF. The covered CDR3 bases are TGTGCCTGGAGCGAGCAGGGGGTCGGTGGC. Full variable domain (rest looked up from reference TRBV30 and TRBJ1-2): SQTIHQWPATLVQPVGSPLSLECTVEGTSNPNLYWYRQAAGRGLQLLFYSVGIGQISSEVPQNLSASRPQDRQFILSSKKLLLSDSGFYLCAWSEQGVGGYTFGSGTRLTVV.

Of note for this clone: Sequencing ends 3 residues short of the CDR3 end; the germline J gene provides the rest. The chain has TRBV7-3 and TRBJ2-5; TRBD1 might be the D (6 bases). CDR3 size: 14 residues. Looked up from germline, CDR1 is SGHTA and CDR2 is FQGTGA. V lost 4 bases to trimming and J lost 3 bases, with 12 bases between them. The part of the CDR3 DNA that was read is TGTGCCAGCAGCTCCGGCGAGGGGGAAGAGACC. This encodes CASSSGEGEET. The CDR3 in full is CASSSGEGEETQYF.

CDR3 bases read: TGTGCCAGCATGGCTGCGGGGGTGACCACAGATACG. Translated: CASMAAGVTTDT. From start to end, the CDR3 is CASMAAGVTTDTQYF. This chain connects TRBV28 to TRBJ2-3, with 7 bases aligning to TRBD2. The observed sequence ends 3 residues before the CDR3 terminus, with the missing tail filled in from the germline J gene. CDR1 is MDHEN, CDR2 SYDVKM, per germline. V lost 7 bases, J lost 2 bases, and 9 bases stayed unmatched. The CDR3 covers 15 residues.

On this clone: Read sequence stops 3 residues before the CDR3 end, and the germline J gene provides the missing end. The chain employs TRBV19 and TRBJ2-5; TRBD2 matches at 11 bases. The CDR3 totals 15 residues. V gave up 3 bases and J gave up 2 bases; unmatched junction bases: 2. Germline-derived CDR1 and CDR2 are LNHDA and SQIVND (reference sequence). Here the CDR3 reads CASSMGLADQETQYF. CDR3 DNA (partial): TGTGCCAGTAGTATGGGACTAGCGGATCAAGAGACC.

Concerning this clone: The read finishes 3 residues shy of the CDR3 end, and the germline J gene is used to complete it. V and J are TRBV12-3 or TRBV12-4 and TRBJ2-1; TRBD2 is a possible D gene (7 bases). Trimming shortened V by 3 bases and J by 5 bases, and 14 bases separated the two germline ends. The CDR3 runs 15 residues. CDR3 DNA (partial): TGTGCCAGCAGTTTGGTAGGGGGGGGGAACAATGAG. It yields the protein CASSLVGGGNNE. In full, the CDR3 reads CASSLVGGGNNEQFF.

Comment on this clone: The CDR3 extends 3 residues past the end of the read, so its final part is completed from the germline J gene. The chain is built from TRBV7-9 and TRBJ2-3; 10 nucleotides align to TRBD2. This CDR3 is 15 amino acids long. Germline V gives CDR1 SEHNR, CDR2 FQNEAQ (reference sequence). CDR3 sequence: CASSLYGTSDETQYF. The covered CDR3 bases are TGTGCCAGCAGCTTATATGGGACTAGCGATGAAACG.

With regard to this clone: The read finishes 3 residues shy of the CDR3 end, and the germline J gene is used to complete it. J is TRBJ1-1 and V is TRBV19, with D maybe TRBD1 (5 bases). The CDR3 loop spans 14 amino acids. The ends were cut back, 4 bases at V and 1 base at J, with 10 bases in the middle. CDR1 and CDR2 (germline): LNHDA, SQIVND (reference sequence). The CDR3 here is CASSKSDRNTEAFF. The CDR3 DNA, read in part, is TGTGCCAGTAGTAAGTCCGACAGGAACACTGAA.

Notes on this clone: The read comes to an end 3 residues before the CDR3 does, leaving the germline J gene to fill in the end. The chain carries TRBV5-4 and TRBJ2-4, with 10 nucleotides matching TRBD2. CDR3 length equals 15 residues. CDR1 and CDR2 (germline): SGHNT, YYREEE (reference sequence). CDR3 residues: CASSLVKRGGETQYF. CDR3 bases read: TGTGCCAGCAGCTTGGTCAAGCGGGGGGGGGAGACT.

As concerns this clone: The read ends 3 residues early relative to the CDR3; the germline J gene fills the gap. This chain links TRBV2 with TRBJ1-2; D ambiguous. V was clipped by 5 bases and J by 5 bases, with 15 bases between them. The germline gives CDR1 SNHLY, CDR2 FYNNEI. This CDR3 spans 14 amino acids. CDR3 DNA, as far as it was read: TGTGCCAGCAGTCAGGAACCTACCTTGTATGGC. Its protein is CASSQEPTLYG. The CDR3, in full, reads CASSQEPTLYGYTF.